These 6 T cell receptor beta chains originate from one sample sequenced in a study of tumor-infiltrating lymphocytes in oesophageal squamous cell carcinoma. Via MiXCR, TCRdb re-called the PCR reads, giving one row per CDR3 protein. In the table there are 20,000 to 25,000 distinct CDR3 sequences, under 35% of which are singletons. Sequencing was performed on esophageal tumor tissue. The source is a female donor with esophageal squamous cell carcinoma.

This clonotype occurred many times. The rearrangement links TRBV19 to TRBJ2-1; D assignment may be TRBD1 or TRBD2 (5 bases each). The closer fit of TRBJ2-7 to the DNA end suggests the J call may be wrong. Looked up from germline, CDR1 is LNHDA and CDR2 is SQIVND (reference sequence). The CDR3 is 14 residues long. CDR3 nucleotides: TGTGCCAGTAGTGCCACAGGAGGCGGCTACGAGCAGTACTTC. Translated, it gives CASSATGGGYEQYF.

This clonotype was recorded at least ten times. The gene calls are TRBV4-2 and TRBJ1-3; D possibly corresponds to TRBD1 (5 bases). V lost 0 bases and J lost 3, with 12 bases in between. This CDR3 is 16 amino acids long. Germline-derived CDR1 and CDR2 are LGHNA and YNFKEQ. The CDR3 DNA sequence: TGTGCCAGCAGCCAAGATCTGACAGACTTTGGAAACACCATATATTTT. Translating it yields CASSQDLTDFGNTIYF.

This clonotype was counted once. V is TRBV20-1 and J is TRBJ1-1; a weak D match, TRBD1 (5 bases). CDR1 is DFQATT and CDR2 is SNEGSKA in the germline V gene (reference sequence). The V end was cut by 5 bases, the J end by 1 base, with 14 bases between. The CDR3 has 14 residues. The CDR3 spells CSASVRGWNTEAFF. As DNA, the CDR3 is TGCAGTGCTTCCGTAAGGGGATGGAACACTGAAGCTTTCTTT.

The rearrangement joins TRBV6-6 to TRBJ2-5; D remains ambiguous. Germline-derived CDR1 and CDR2 are MNHNY and SVGAGI (reference sequence). This CDR3 comprises 12 residues. Trimming took 6 bases from V and 3 from J, leaving 8 bases between them. The CDR3 loop reads CASRGSKETQYF. As DNA, the CDR3 is TGTGCCAGCAGGGGATCTAAAGAGACCCAGTACTTC.

CDR3 amino acids: CASRNPNEQFF. The CDR3 nucleotides read TGTGCCAGCAGAAATCCTAATGAGCAGTTCTTC. The J gene is TRBJ2-5, the V gene TRBV6-6; D remains ambiguous. With the DNA end fitting TRBJ2-1 better, the J assignment may be wrong. This CDR3 contains 11 residues. Germline V CDR1 and CDR2: MNHNY, SVGAGI (reference sequence).

By sample fraction, this clonotype is medium-sized (0.01 to 0.1%). The chain carries TRBV6-6 and TRBJ1-2; 7 positions match TRBD1. J was trimmed by 1 base and V by 0 bases; bases with no gene match: 5. The CDR3 is 16 residues long. CDR1 and CDR2 (germline): MNHNY, SVGAGI (reference sequence). The CDR3 bases are TGTGCCAGCAGTTACTCCCAACCAGGGGGTAACTATGGCTACACCTTC. Protein product: CASSYSQPGGNYGYTF.